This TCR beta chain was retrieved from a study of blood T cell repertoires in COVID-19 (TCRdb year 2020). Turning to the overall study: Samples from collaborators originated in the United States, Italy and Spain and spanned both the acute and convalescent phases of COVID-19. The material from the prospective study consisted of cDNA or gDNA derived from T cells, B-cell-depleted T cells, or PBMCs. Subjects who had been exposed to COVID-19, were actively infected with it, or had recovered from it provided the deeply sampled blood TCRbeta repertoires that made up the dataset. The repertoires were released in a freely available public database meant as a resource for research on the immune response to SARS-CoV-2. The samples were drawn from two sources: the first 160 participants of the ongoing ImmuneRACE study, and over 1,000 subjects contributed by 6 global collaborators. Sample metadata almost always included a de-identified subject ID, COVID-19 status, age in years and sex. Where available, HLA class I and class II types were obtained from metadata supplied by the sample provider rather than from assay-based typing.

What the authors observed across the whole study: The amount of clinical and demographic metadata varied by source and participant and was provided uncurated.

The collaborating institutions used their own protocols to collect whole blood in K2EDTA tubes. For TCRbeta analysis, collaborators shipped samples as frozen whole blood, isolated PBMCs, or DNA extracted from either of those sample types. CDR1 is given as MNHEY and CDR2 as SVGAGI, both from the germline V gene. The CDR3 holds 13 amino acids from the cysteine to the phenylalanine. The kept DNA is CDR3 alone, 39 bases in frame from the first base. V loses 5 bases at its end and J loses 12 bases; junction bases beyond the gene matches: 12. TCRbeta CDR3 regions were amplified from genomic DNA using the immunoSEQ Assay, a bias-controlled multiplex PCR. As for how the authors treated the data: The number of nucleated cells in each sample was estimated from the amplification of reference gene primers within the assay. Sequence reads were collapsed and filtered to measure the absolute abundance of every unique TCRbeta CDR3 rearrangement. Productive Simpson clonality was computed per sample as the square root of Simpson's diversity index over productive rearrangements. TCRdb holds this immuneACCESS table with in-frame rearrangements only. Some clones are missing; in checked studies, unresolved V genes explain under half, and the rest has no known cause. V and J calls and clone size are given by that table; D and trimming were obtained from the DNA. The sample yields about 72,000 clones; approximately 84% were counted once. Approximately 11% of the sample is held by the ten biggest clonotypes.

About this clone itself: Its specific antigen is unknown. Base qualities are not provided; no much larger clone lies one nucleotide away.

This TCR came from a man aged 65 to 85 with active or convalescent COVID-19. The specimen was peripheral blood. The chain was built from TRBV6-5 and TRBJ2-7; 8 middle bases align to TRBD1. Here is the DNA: TGTGCCAGCAGTCGAGGACCCACCGGGACAGGGTACTTC. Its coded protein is CASSRGPTGTGYF.